This T cell receptor (beta chain) was recorded in a study of T cell clones after liver transplantation. In the study overall: HCV positivity affected three of eight recipients; the rest lacked autoimmune or viral indications. General observations from the study: In 5 of 8 subjects, circulating graft-donor-reactive CD4 TCRbeta sequences fell significantly after transplant. The donor-reactive repertoire was only partly measurable in two subjects, lacking donor cells.

Sequenced by immunoSEQ multiplex PCR; TCRdb stores in-frame clones only, minus some. The table lists about 51,000 clones, 86% of them singletons, with around 14% in the top ten. Notes on this clone: Antigen unknown.

The CDR3 is 16 amino acids. V was pared by 5 bases and J by 2 bases, with 10 bases of the junction left unmatched. Germline values: CDR1 MNHNY, CDR2 SVGAGI (reference sequence). The sequence derives from a human patient who received a liver transplant. Some T cells may be supplied by the graft donor. The specimen was CD8+ T cells from blood, collected 12 months after liver transplant. The V gene is TRBV6-6, the J gene TRBJ1-1; TRBD1 matches 8 bases. CDR3 DNA: TGTGCCAGCAGTGGAGATGGGACAGGCCGCAACACTGAAGCTTTCTTT. This translates into CASSGDGTGRNTEAFF.